This T cell receptor (beta chain) was retrieved from a study of T-cell memory formation after mild COVID-19. The CDR3 contains 16 residues. The ends lost 3 bases at V and 7 bases at J; junction bases unmatched: 12. Germline V gene data show CDR1 as SGDLS and CDR2 as YYNGEE. TCRdb re-derived calls from the 5' RACE reads in MiXCR, one entry per CDR3 protein. The data show 500,000 to 550,000 distinct CDR3 sequences, 20% seen once. This clonotype was sampled from an adult woman who had mild COVID-19 (a few samples of this study predate the infection). Cell type and time point are not known. V and J are TRBV9 and TRBJ2-7; 11 nucleotides match TRBD2. Sequences were obtained from PBMCs or a T cell subset sorted from them (not recorded which). This CDR3 reads CASSEGGGLADPEQYF. The CDR3 DNA reads as TGTGCCAGCAGCGAGGGGGGGGGACTAGCGGACCCAGAGCAGTACTTC.